Listed below are T cell receptor beta chains from one sample, sequenced in a study of shared clonotypes between healthy human individuals. The repertoire was sequenced with immunoSEQ multiplex PCR; TCRdb's copy has only in-frame clones and lacks some. This sample has fewer than 3 million clones, with around 92% found just once. Sequenced sample: naive CD4+ T cells from PBMCs. These receptors originate from a man younger than 35 in good health. Some clones in this sample may be carry-over from other donors' samples. The CDR3 runs from the conserved cysteine through the conserved F or W. Fields, in order: CDR3 protein, CDR3 DNA, clone size, J gene, D gene, V gene. A D gene is named only where the DNA matches it firmly. The size entry is marked missing in some rows and otherwise reads once, few, many or a size class.

CASSQVGLSHEQYF	TGTGCCAGCAGCCAAGTGGGTCTTAGCCACGAGCAGTACTTC	-	TRBJ2-7	-	TRBV11-2
CASTLSGRAPETQYF	TGTGCCAGCACCCTCAGCGGGAGGGCCCCAGAGACCCAGTACTTC	-	TRBJ2-5	TRBD2	TRBV11-2
CASSEKALRAYGYTF	TGTGCCAGCAGTGAGAAGGCCCTAAGGGCCTATGGCTACACCTTC	-	TRBJ1-2	-	TRBV6-1
CSVVVETQYF	TGCAGCGTTGTTGTAGAGACCCAGTACTTC	-	TRBJ2-5	-	TRBV29-1
CASSKGQGAHEQYF	TGTGCCAGCAGCAAAGGGCAGGGGGCCCACGAGCAGTACTTC	-	TRBJ2-7	-	TRBV21-1
CASTQFPGQGGNEQFF	TGTGCCAGCACCCAGTTCCCGGGACAGGGGGGTAATGAGCAGTTCTTC	-	TRBJ2-1	TRBD1	TRBV28
CASSQVIQRQAFF	TGCGCCAGCAGCCAAGTTATACAGCGACAAGCTTTCTTT	-	TRBJ1-1	-	TRBV4-1
CASSQGGPFYNEQFF	TGTGCCAGCAGCCAGGGGGGGCCCTTCTACAATGAGCAGTTCTTC	-	TRBJ2-1	-	TRBV5-6
CASSQAPPGSGAYEQYF	TGCGCCAGCAGCCAAGCCCCCCCCGGCAGCGGGGCCTACGAGCAGTACTTC	-	TRBJ2-7	TRBD2	TRBV4-3
CASSETAGAALGEQYF	TGTGCCAGCAGTGAAACTGCGGGGGCAGCCTTGGGCGAGCAGTACTTC	-	TRBJ2-7	-	TRBV6-1
CASSLGGGGEAFF	TGTGCCAGCAGCCTCGGGGGAGGAGGTGAAGCTTTCTTT	-	TRBJ1-1	-	TRBV7-3
CASSPDRDEQYF	TGTGCCAGCTCACCCGACAGGGACGAGCAGTACTTC	-	TRBJ2-7	TRBD1	TRBV18
CASSLGGKNTEAFF	TGCGCCAGCAGCTTGGGGGGCAAGAACACTGAAGCTTTCTTT	-	TRBJ1-1	-	TRBV5-1
CASSLDWQGEFF	TGTGCCAGCAGCTTAGATTGGCAGGGAGAGTTCTTC	-	TRBJ2-1	-	TRBV7-9
CASSPRGTNYGYTF	TGTGCCAGCAGCCCGAGGGGGACTAACTATGGCTACACCTTC	-	TRBJ1-2	-	TRBV7-8
CASSFGLQEETQYF	TGCGCCAGCAGCTTCGGCCTCCAGGAAGAGACCCAGTACTTC	-	TRBJ2-5	-	TRBV5-1
CASSLALQGAFSTEAFF	TGTGCCAGCAGCTTAGCGCTACAGGGGGCCTTCAGCACTGAAGCTTTCTTT	-	TRBJ1-1	TRBD1	TRBV7-8
CASTPSLGPKSSTDTQYF	TGTGCCAGCACCCCGTCCCTGGGGCCGAAAAGTAGCACAGATACGCAGTATTTT	-	TRBJ2-3	-	TRBV28
CASSERDRRKSF	TGTGCCAGCAGTGAGCGGGACAGACGAAAGAGCTTC	-	TRBJ2-4	-	TRBV2
CASSVTLAGSSTDTQYF	TGTGCCAGCAGCGTTACGCTAGCGGGCTCTAGCACAGATACGCAGTATTTT	-	TRBJ2-3	TRBD2	TRBV9
CASSQVLLGAQHF	TGCGCCAGCAGCCAAGTCCTGTTAGGGGCCCAGCATTTT	few	TRBJ1-5	-	TRBV4-1
CASSVGSGPNSGANVLTF	TGTGCCAGCAGCGTAGGGAGCGGGCCCAACTCTGGGGCCAACGTCCTGACTTTC	-	TRBJ2-6	-	TRBV9
CASSAPARTGGTGELFF	TGTGCCAGCAGCGCCCCTGCCAGGACAGGGGGTACCGGGGAGCTGTTTTTT	-	TRBJ2-2	TRBD1	TRBV5-4
CASGLGTGLNEQFF	TGTGCTAGTGGTTTGGGTACAGGGTTGAATGAGCAGTTCTTC	once	TRBJ2-1	-	TRBV12-5
CATSRLQGWRDNEQFF	TGTGCCACCAGCAGACTCCAAGGGTGGCGGGACAATGAGCAGTTCTTC	-	TRBJ2-1	-	TRBV15
CASSPREAQETQYF	TGCGCCAGCAGCCCCCGGGAGGCCCAAGAGACCCAGTACTTC	-	TRBJ2-5	TRBD2	TRBV5-1
CASSPDTNRDRAFRTEAFF	TGCGCCAGCTCACCTGACACCAACCGGGACAGGGCTTTTCGCACTGAAGCTTTCTTT	-	TRBJ1-1	TRBD1	TRBV5-1
CASSGDRAGTGELFF	TGTGCCAGCAGTGGAGACAGGGCGGGCACCGGGGAGCTGTTTTTT	-	TRBJ2-2	TRBD1	TRBV2
CSAASTNQETQYF	TGCAGCGCTGCATCCACGAACCAAGAGACCCAGTACTTC	-	TRBJ2-5	-	TRBV29-1
CASSLIQGPTGEQFF	TGTGCCAGCAGTTTAATACAGGGCCCGACAGGCGAGCAGTTCTTC	-	TRBJ2-1	-	TRBV27
CASSPGALGYTF	TGTGCCAGCAGCCCGGGGGCGCTGGGCTACACCTTC	-	TRBJ1-2	-	TRBV6-5
CASSPQTGGYGYTF	TGTGCCAGCTCACCGCAGACAGGAGGCTATGGCTACACCTTC	-	TRBJ1-2	-	TRBV18
CASSPGTLGTQYF	TGTGCCAGCAGCCCAGGAACATTGGGGACCCAGTACTTC	-	TRBJ2-5	-	TRBV28
CASSPRTFSNTEAFF	TGTGCCAGCAGCCCGAGGACCTTTTCGAACACTGAAGCTTTCTTT	-	TRBJ1-1	-	TRBV7-8
CASSLNSGTNNEQFF	TGTGCCAGCAGCCTAAATAGCGGGACTAACAATGAGCAGTTCTTC	-	TRBJ2-1	TRBD2	TRBV5-6
CASSDRGIQPQHF	TGTGCCAGTAGTGACAGGGGTATTCAGCCCCAGCATTTT	once	TRBJ1-5	TRBD1	TRBV19
CASSFRGGWLGNTEAFF	TGTGCCAGCAGTTTTCGGGGGGGATGGTTGGGGAACACTGAAGCTTTCTTT	-	TRBJ1-1	-	TRBV28
CASSLQGRGEKLFF	TGTGCCAGCAGCCTCCAAGGTCGGGGAGAAAAACTGTTTTTT	-	TRBJ1-4	-	TRBV9
CASSVDGLANEQFF	TGTGCCAGCAGCGTAGATGGCCTAGCCAATGAGCAGTTCTTC	-	TRBJ2-1	-	TRBV9
CASSSIPGSEQYF	TGCGCCAGCAGCTCGATTCCGGGGTCCGAGCAGTACTTC	once	TRBJ2-7	-	TRBV5-1
CASSLGVGVQYGYTF	TGTGCCAGCAGTTTAGGGGTCGGGGTACAATATGGCTACACCTTC	-	TRBJ1-2	-	TRBV28
CSAEGASGADTQYF	TGCAGCGCCGAAGGGGCTAGCGGAGCAGATACGCAGTATTTT	-	TRBJ2-3	TRBD2	TRBV29-1